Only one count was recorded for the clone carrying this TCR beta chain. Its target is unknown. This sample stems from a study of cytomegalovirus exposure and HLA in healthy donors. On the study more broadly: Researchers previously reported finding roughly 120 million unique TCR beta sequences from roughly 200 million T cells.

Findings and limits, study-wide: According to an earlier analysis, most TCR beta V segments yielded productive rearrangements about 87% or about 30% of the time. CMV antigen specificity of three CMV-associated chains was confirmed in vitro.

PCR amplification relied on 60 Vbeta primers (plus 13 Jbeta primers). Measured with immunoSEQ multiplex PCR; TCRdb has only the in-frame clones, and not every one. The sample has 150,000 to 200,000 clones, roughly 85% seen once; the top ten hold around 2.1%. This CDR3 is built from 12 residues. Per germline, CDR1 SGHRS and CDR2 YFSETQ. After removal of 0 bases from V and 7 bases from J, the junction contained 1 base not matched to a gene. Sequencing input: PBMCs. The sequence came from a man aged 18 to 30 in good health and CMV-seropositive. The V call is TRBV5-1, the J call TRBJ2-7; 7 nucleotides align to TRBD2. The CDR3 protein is CASSLAGREQYF. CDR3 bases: TGCGCCAGCAGCTTGGCCGGGAGGGAGCAGTACTTC.